These 30 T cell receptor beta chains share one sample of origin, sequenced in a study of beta chain features in type 1 diabetes. Reverse transcription of all isolated RNA meant that expressed TCRB transcripts were sequenced. TCRdb's table, derived via immunoSEQ multiplex PCR, lists solely in-frame clones and lacks some. The sample lists a few hundred thousand clones; approximately 15% were seen once. Sequences were obtained from central memory CD4+ T cells from blood. These receptors came from a man aged 30 to 45 in good health.

This clone showed up many times. The chain carries TRBV5-1 and TRBJ2-2; the D is unclear. The CDR3 sequence is 13 residues long. The germline CDR1 and CDR2 sequences are SGHRS and YFSETQ. Trimming cost V 4 bases and J 3 bases, with 7 bases left between them. CDR3 sequence: CASSPTHTGELFF. CDR3 coding DNA: TGCGCCAGCAGCCCGACACACACCGGGGAGCTGTTTTTT.

The table lists this clone with a few counts. The chain uses TRBV7-9 and TRBJ1-4; D is undetermined. V was pared by 4 bases and J by 5 bases, with 8 bases between. The germline V gene encodes CDR1 SEHNR and CDR2 FQNEAQ (reference sequence). The CDR3 sequence is 13 residues long. This CDR3 reads CASSSYINEKLFF. In nucleotides, the CDR3 is TGTGCCAGCAGCTCATACATAAATGAAAAACTGTTTTTT.

This clone was seen a handful of times. V and J are TRBV7-8 and TRBJ1-1, with D hard to call. Germline lookup yields CDR1 SGHVS and CDR2 FQNEAQ. This CDR3 is built from 12 residues. Trimming cost V 3 bases and J 2 bases, with 4 bases left between them. CDR3 protein: CASSFGNTEAFF. The CDR3 nucleotides read TGTGCCAGCAGCTTCGGCAACACTGAAGCTTTCTTT.

This clone was observed a few times. This CDR3 reads CASSIVGLAGVSSGELFF. The CDR3 DNA is TGTGCCAGTAGTATAGTGGGACTAGCGGGAGTTTCGTCCGGGGAGCTGTTTTTT. V and J are TRBV19 and TRBJ2-2; 14 bases match TRBD2. There are 18 residues in the CDR3. Looked up from germline, CDR1 is LNHDA and CDR2 is SQIVND (reference sequence). After removal of 1 base from V and 6 bases from J, the junction contained 7 bases not matched to a gene.

There are a few counts of this clone. The chain couples TRBV30 to TRBJ2-2; TRBD2 matches 9 bases. V lost 0 bases and J lost 3; bases outside the gene matches: 17. This CDR3 contains 20 residues. Germline V gene data show CDR1 as GTSNPN and CDR2 as SVGIG (reference sequence). CDR3 coding DNA: TGTGCCTGGAGTGTAAACCCACTCGGCGGGAGGGGGGTGGACACCGGGGAGCTGTTTTTT. Translated, it gives CAWSVNPLGGRGVDTGELFF.

The rearrangement joins TRBV5-5 to TRBJ2-3; TRBD2 matches 8 bases. V dropped 4 bases and J dropped 5; count of bases not matched to a gene: 9. This CDR3 has 15 amino acids. The germline CDR1 and CDR2 sequences are SGHKS and YYEKEE (reference sequence). CDR3: CASSSSGTIVDTQYF. Written as DNA, the CDR3 is TGTGCCAGCAGCAGTAGCGGGACCATCGTAGATACGCAGTATTTT.

The chain employs TRBV9 and TRBJ2-5, with D perhaps matching TRBD1 (5 bases). CDR3 size: 13 residues. In germline, CDR1 is SGDLS, CDR2 YYNGEE. Trimming stripped 7 bases from V and 1 base from J, with 11 bases between. For the CDR3, the DNA is TGTGCCAGCTCGGAAGGGGTCCAAGAGACCCAGTACTTC. Translated, it gives CASSEGVQETQYF. Filled out from reference TRBV9 and TRBJ2-5, the complete variable domain reads DSGVTQTPKHLITATGQRVTLRCSPRSGDLSVYWYQQSLDQGLQFLIQYYNGEERAKGNILERFSAQQFPDLHSELNLSSLELGDSALYFCASSEGVQETQYFGPGTRLLVL.

This clone was detected only a few times. The chain combines TRBV7-7 with TRBJ2-5, with D possibly TRBD1 on 6 matching bases. CDR3 length: 15 residues. Germline V gene data show CDR1 as SSHAT and CDR2 as FNYEAQ (reference sequence). V shed 6 bases and J shed 2 bases, with 16 bases lying between them. CDR3 region: CASSFRGTAQETQYF. The CDR3 bases are TGTGCCAGCAGTTTTAGGGGGACGGCTCAAGAGACCCAGTACTTC.

This clone was recorded many times. The V call is TRBV4-3, the J call TRBJ2-1, with a weak D call TRBD2 (6 bases). The V end was cut by 0 bases, the J end by 8 bases, with 8 bases between. This CDR3 has 13 amino acids. CDR1 and CDR2 (germline): LGHNA, YSLEER. CDR3 nucleotides: TGCGCCAGCAGCCAAGAGTGGGGGGATGAGCAGTTCTTC. It encodes CASSQEWGDEQFF.

This clone was recorded at least ten times. The chain employs TRBV5-4 and TRBJ2-6; D unresolved. Germline-derived CDR1 and CDR2 are SGHNT and YYREEE (reference sequence). Trimming pared 5 bases from V and 2 bases from J, leaving 5 bases between. The CDR3 length is 13 residues. The CDR3 reads CASRYTGANVLTF. The CDR3 DNA reads as TGTGCCAGCAGGTACACTGGGGCCAACGTCCTGACTTTC.

J is TRBJ1-1 and V is TRBV29-1, with 11 nucleotides matching TRBD1. The CDR3 has 13 amino acids. From germline, CDR1 is SQVTM and CDR2 ANQGSEA. The V segment lost 7 bases and the J segment 4 bases; nucleotides outside the gene matches: 5. CDR3 region: CSARDRGGTEAFF. DNA of the CDR3: TGCAGCGCCCGGGACAGGGGGGGCACTGAAGCTTTCTTT. Filled out from reference TRBV29-1 and TRBJ1-1, the complete variable domain reads SAVISQKPSRDICQRGTSLTIQCQVDSQVTMMFWYRQQPGQSLTLIATANQGSEATYESGFVIDKFPISRPNLTFSTLTVSNMSPEDSSIYLCSARDRGGTEAFFGQGTRLTVV.

The gene calls are TRBV5-1 and TRBJ1-1; TRBD1 agrees at 9 bases. J lost 2 bases, V lost 2 bases, and 7 bases had no gene match. Per germline, CDR1 SGHRS and CDR2 YFSETQ. This CDR3 is 16 amino acids long. The CDR3 nucleotides read TGCGCCAGCAGCTTAACAGGGGGCAATGCAAACACTGAAGCTTTCTTT. This encodes CASSLTGGNANTEAFF.

J is TRBJ1-2 and V is TRBV29-1; 8 bases map to TRBD1. V dropped 7 bases and J dropped 4; count of bases not matched to a gene: 8. Germline values: CDR1 SQVTM, CDR2 ANQGSEA. The CDR3 is 13 residues long. The CDR3 DNA follows: TGCAGCGGCGGACAGGGACCGACCTATGGCTACACCTTC. Translation gives CSGGQGPTYGYTF. The full variable domain, rest sourced from reference TRBV29-1 and TRBJ1-2, is SAVISQKPSRDICQRGTSLTIQCQVDSQVTMMFWYRQQPGQSLTLIATANQGSEATYESGFVIDKFPISRPNLTFSTLTVSNMSPEDSSIYLCSGGQGPTYGYTFGSGTRLTVV.

The J gene is TRBJ2-2, the V gene TRBV11-3, with D possibly being TRBD1 (6 bases). The CDR3 runs 14 residues. Germline V gives CDR1 SGHNT, CDR2 YENEEA. Trimming stripped 1 base from V and 6 bases from J, with 9 bases between. CDR3 nucleotide sequence: TGTGCCAGCAGCTTAGCCCCAGGGGCCGGGGAGCTGTTTTTT. Protein product: CASSLAPGAGELFF.

V gene TRBV7-2 combines with J gene TRBJ2-7; possible D gene TRBD1, 7 bases. The CDR3 has 12 amino acids. The germline gives CDR1 SGHTA, CDR2 FQGNSA. The ends were cut back, 10 bases at V and 5 bases at J, with 15 bases in the middle. CDR3 nucleotide sequence: TGTGCCACCCCAGGGGGGCAGGACGAGCAGTACGTC. This encodes CATPGGQDEQYV.

This clone was detected only a few times. The chain carries TRBV14 and TRBJ2-3; D remains unclear. The V gene's germline CDR1 is SGHDN and CDR2 FVKESK. The CDR3 extends over 16 amino acids. Deletions cut 0 bases from V and 2 bases from J, with 12 bases between. In DNA, the CDR3 is TGTGCCAGCAGCCAAGAAGTGACGGTCGACACAGATACGCAGTATTTT. Its protein product is CASSQEVTVDTDTQYF.

The sample holds a few counts of this clone. The chain joins TRBV27 to TRBJ2-3; 10 bases line up with TRBD2. The CDR3 sequence is 15 residues long. J lost 7 bases, V lost 4 bases, and 8 bases had no gene match. CDR1 is MNHEY, CDR2 SMNVEV, per germline (reference sequence). The CDR3 DNA follows: TGTGCCAGCAGTTCCAAAGCGGGGGGGCAATATACGCAGTATTTT. Translated, it gives CASSSKAGGQYTQYF.

This clone was seen a handful of times. The chain links TRBV9 to TRBJ2-5; TRBD2 matches 11 bases. The V and J ends lost 4 bases and 1 base, in that order; junction bases with no gene match: 3. The CDR3 length is 15 residues. Germline V lookup: CDR1 SGDLS, CDR2 YYNGEE. The DNA for the CDR3 is TGTGCCAGCAGCCCGACTAGCGGGGCCCAAGAGACCCAGTACTTC. Residues: CASSPTSGAQETQYF.

V and J are TRBV7-2 and TRBJ2-5, with 9 bases that match TRBD2. Looked up from germline, CDR1 is SGHTA and CDR2 is FQGNSA. J lost 4 bases, V lost 5 bases, and 14 bases had no gene match. The CDR3 loop spans 17 amino acids. CDR3 nucleotide sequence: TGTGCCAGCAGCCATAGCGGGAGTGGGGGTGGTGGAGAGACCCAGTACTTC. Amino acids: CASSHSGSGGGGETQYF.

This clone occurred a few times. This chain joins TRBV19 and TRBJ2-3; 14 nucleotides align to TRBD2. The germline CDR1 and CDR2 sequences are LNHDA and SQIVND (reference sequence). V lost 5 bases, J lost 6 bases, and 7 bases stayed unmatched. The length of the CDR3 is 16 residues. The CDR3 bases are TGTGCCAGTAGTCGGACTAGCGGGGGGATATGGGATACGCAGTATTTT. Translating it yields CASSRTSGGIWDTQYF.

This clone has a handful of counts. This chain joins TRBV29-1 and TRBJ1-2, with 8 bases that match TRBD1. Germline V lookup: CDR1 SQVTM, CDR2 ANQGSEA. The CDR3 sequence is 13 residues long. V shed 3 bases, J shed 7 bases, and the junction held 7 bases outside the gene matches. The CDR3 sequence: CSVDTGGYVGYTF. CDR3 nucleotide sequence: TGCAGCGTTGATACAGGGGGTTACGTTGGCTACACCTTC.

This clone was detected only a few times. CDR3 loop: CASSSQTFGGYTF. CDR3 nucleotide sequence: TGTGCCAGCAGTTCCCAGACCTTCGGTGGCTACACCTTC. The J gene is TRBJ1-2, the V gene TRBV6-1; no clear D. Germline V gene sequence: CDR1 MNHNS, CDR2 SASEGT. Between the trimmed V and J ends, which lost 5 bases and 7 bases, there was a span of 14 bases. The CDR3 has 13 residues.

This chain joins TRBV7-7 and TRBJ2-5; no definite D call. The V and J ends lost 5 bases and 4 bases respectively, with 20 bases between them. Germline lookup yields CDR1 SSHAT and CDR2 FNYEAQ (reference sequence). This CDR3 contains 16 residues. Here the CDR3 reads CASSQDPWGRAETQYF. The DNA for the CDR3 is TGTGCCAGCAGCCAAGACCCCTGGGGAAGGGCAGAGACCCAGTACTTC.

This clone was detected only a few times. The chain joins TRBV5-1 to TRBJ2-5; D might be TRBD1 (5 bases). Trimming shortened V by 2 bases and J by 4 bases, and 15 bases separated the two germline ends. The CDR3 totals 15 residues. Germline CDR1 SGHRS, CDR2 YFSETQ. The CDR3 nucleotides are TGCGCCAGCAGCTTAACGGCGGCAGGGCGAGAGACCCAGTACTTC. This gives the protein CASSLTAAGRETQYF.

Only a few counts were recorded for this clone. The rearrangement links TRBV9 to TRBJ2-5, with 11 bases fitting TRBD2. Germline CDR1 reads SGDLS; CDR2 reads YYNGEE. J lost 2 bases, V lost 0 bases, and 6 bases had no gene match. There are 17 residues in the CDR3. The DNA of the CDR3 is TGTGCCAGCAGCGTAGGGACTAGCGGGTCGTATCAAGAGACCCAGTACTTC. Translation: CASSVGTSGSYQETQYF.

This clone turned up a few times. V is TRBV5-1 and J is TRBJ2-3; 8 nucleotides match TRBD2. CDR1 is SGHRS, CDR2 YFSETQ, per germline. This CDR3 has 16 residues. V shed 4 bases and J 0 bases; nucleotides not matched to a gene: 7. Here the CDR3 reads CASSVSGGPSTDTQYF. In DNA, the CDR3 is TGCGCCAGCAGCGTGAGCGGGGGCCCTAGCACAGATACGCAGTATTTT. Full variable domain (rest looked up from reference TRBV5-1 and TRBJ2-3): KAGVTQTPRYLIKTRGQQVTLSCSPISGHRSVSWYQQTPGQGLQFLFEYFSETQRNKGNFPGRFSGRQFSNSRSEMNVSTLELGDSALYLCASSVSGGPSTDTQYFGPGTRLTVL.

Only a few counts were recorded for this clone. V and J are TRBV29-1 and TRBJ1-4; 9 bases are shared with TRBD1. The CDR3 loop spans 13 amino acids. The V and J ends lost 7 bases and 4 bases, in that order; junction bases with no gene match: 4. Germline assignment: CDR1 SQVTM and CDR2 ANQGSEA. The CDR3 is CSARQGVNEKLFF. CDR3 bases: TGCAGCGCAAGACAGGGGGTTAATGAAAAACTGTTTTTT.

The chain employs TRBV19 and TRBJ2-5; D call uncertain. The J call may be faulty, since TRBJ2-7 better matches the DNA end. The CDR3 is made up of 15 amino acids. Germline assignment: CDR1 LNHDA and CDR2 SQIVND (reference sequence). This chain's CDR3 is CASSISGATTYEQYF. The CDR3 DNA sequence: TGTGCCAGTAGTATTAGTGGAGCCACCACCTACGAGCAGTACTTC.

This clone has only a few counts. The V call is TRBV5-5, the J call TRBJ1-2; perhaps TRBD1 as D (6 bases). The germline CDR1 and CDR2 sequences are SGHKS and YYEKEE (reference sequence). This CDR3 has 13 amino acids. V was trimmed by 4 bases and J by 4 bases, leaving 11 bases between them. The CDR3 loop reads CASSITGTYGYTF. CDR3 nucleotides: TGTGCCAGCAGCATCACAGGGACCTATGGCTACACCTTC. Using reference TRBV5-5 and TRBJ1-2 for the parts outside the CDR3, the full variable domain is DAGVTQSPTHLIKTRGQQVTLRCSPISGHKSVSWYQQVLGQGPQFIFQYYEKEERGRGNFPDRFSARQFPNYSSELNVNALLLGDSALYLCASSITGTYGYTFGSGTRLTVV.

This clone has just one count. J is TRBJ2-1 and V is TRBV11-2, with TRBD2 as a possible D gene (6 bases). The V gene lost 5 bases and the J gene lost 5 bases, with 16 bases spanning the gap. The CDR3 is 15 residues long. Germline loops: CDR1 SGHAT, CDR2 FQNNGV. CDR3 protein: CASSPGLTPDNEQFF. DNA for the CDR3: TGTGCCAGCAGCCCCGGACTAACTCCCGACAATGAGCAGTTCTTC. Full variable domain (rest looked up from reference TRBV11-2 and TRBJ2-1): EAGVAQSPRYKIIEKRQSVAFWCNPISGHATLYWYQQILGQGPKLLIQFQNNGVVDDSQLPKDRFSAERLKGVDSTLKIQPAKLEDSAVYLCASSPGLTPDNEQFFGPGTRLTVL.